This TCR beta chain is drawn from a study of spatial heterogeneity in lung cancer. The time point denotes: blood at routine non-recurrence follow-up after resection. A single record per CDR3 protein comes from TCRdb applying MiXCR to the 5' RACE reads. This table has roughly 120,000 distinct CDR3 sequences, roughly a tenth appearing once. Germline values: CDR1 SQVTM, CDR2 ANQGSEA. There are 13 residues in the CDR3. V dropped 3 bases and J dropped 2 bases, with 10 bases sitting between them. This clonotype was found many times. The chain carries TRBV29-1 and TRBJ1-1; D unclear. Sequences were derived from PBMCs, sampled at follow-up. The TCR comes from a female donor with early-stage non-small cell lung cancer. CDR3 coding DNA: TGCAGCGTTGATGGTCAGGTAAACACTGAAGCTTTCTTT. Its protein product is CSVDGQVNTEAFF. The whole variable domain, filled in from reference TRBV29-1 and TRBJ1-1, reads SAVISQKPSRDICQRGTSLTIQCQVDSQVTMMFWYRQQPGQSLTLIATANQGSEATYESGFVIDKFPISRPNLTFSTLTVSNMSPEDSSIYLCSVDGQVNTEAFFGQGTRLTVV.